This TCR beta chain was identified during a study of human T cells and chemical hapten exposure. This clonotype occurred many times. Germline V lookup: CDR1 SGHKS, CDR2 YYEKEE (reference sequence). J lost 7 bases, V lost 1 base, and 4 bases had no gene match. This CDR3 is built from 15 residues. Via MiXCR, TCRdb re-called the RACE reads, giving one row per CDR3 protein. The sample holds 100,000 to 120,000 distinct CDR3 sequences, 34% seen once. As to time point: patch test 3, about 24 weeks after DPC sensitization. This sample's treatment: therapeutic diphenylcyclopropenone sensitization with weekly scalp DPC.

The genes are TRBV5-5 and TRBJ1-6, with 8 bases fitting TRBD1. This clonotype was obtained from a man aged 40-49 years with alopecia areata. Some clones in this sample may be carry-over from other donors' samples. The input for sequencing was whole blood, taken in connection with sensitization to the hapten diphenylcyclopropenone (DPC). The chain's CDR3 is CASSLQGAQNSPLHF. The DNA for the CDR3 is TGTGCCAGCAGCTTGCAGGGGGCACAGAATTCACCCCTCCACTTT.